The rows below give T cell receptor beta chains drawn from one sample of a study of T cells after yellow fever vaccination. TCRdb re-derived calls from the 5' RACE reads in MiXCR, one entry per CDR3 protein. The profile shows approximately 250,000 distinct CDR3 sequences, roughly 5.2% of them singletons. The specimen comprised CD4+ T cells sorted from PBMCs, sampled on the day of the yellow fever booster vaccination. The receptors were gathered from a man aged 18 to 29 who received the YFV17D yellow fever vaccine. Each CDR3 is given with its conserved first and last residue. D genes are given only for firm matches. Size values are once, few and many counts, or a class for expanded clones, and some rows have none.

CDR3aa,CDR3nt,d_gene,j_gene,v_gene,abundance
CASSLLGALDGYTF,TGTGCCAGCAGTTTATTGGGGGCGTTAGATGGCTACACCTTC,-,TRBJ1-2,TRBV12-3/TRBV12-4,-
CASGQGGGYTF,TGTGCCAGCGGACAGGGCGGCGGCTACACCTTC,TRBD1,TRBJ1-2,TRBV6-2/TRBV6-3,-
CASSSQGGTYEQYF,TGTGCCAGCAGCTCCCAGGGTGGTACGTACGAGCAGTACTTC,-,TRBJ2-7,TRBV7-2,few
CASSFVTDTQYF,TGTGCCAGCAGCTTCGTCACAGATACGCAGTATTTT,-,TRBJ2-3,TRBV7-2,many
CASSYSGPNTDGYTF,TGTGCCAGCAGTTACTCCGGACCAAACACTGATGGCTACACCTTC,-,TRBJ1-2,TRBV6-5,few
CAISATIGMRAKNIQYF,TGTGCCATCAGTGCGACGATAGGGATGAGGGCCAAAAACATTCAGTACTTC,-,TRBJ2-4,TRBV10-3,-
CASRPTGVVYGYTF,TGTGCCAGCAGGCCGACAGGGGTTGTCTATGGCTACACCTTC,TRBD1,TRBJ1-2,TRBV6-6,-
CASTPPAGTNEQFF,TGTGCCAGCACTCCTCCGGCGGGGACCAATGAGCAGTTCTTC,-,TRBJ2-1,TRBV6-6,-
CASSYPIGGPDNQPQHF,TGTGCCAGCAGTTACCCGATTGGGGGCCCCGACAATCAGCCCCAGCATTTT,-,TRBJ1-5,TRBV6-2/TRBV6-3,-
CASSRGARNTIYF,TGTGCCAGCAGCCGGGGGGCCCGAAACACCATATATTTT,-,TRBJ1-3,TRBV7-2,few
CASSLNEGKETQYF,TGTGCCAGCAGCTTAAACGAGGGGAAGGAGACCCAGTACTTC,-,TRBJ2-5,TRBV7-2,-
CASSEGTSASVDNEQFF,TGTGCCAGCAGTGAGGGAACTAGCGCTTCGGTGGACAATGAGCAGTTCTTC,TRBD2,TRBJ2-1,TRBV25-1,many
CASRSGTVNSPLHF,TGTGCCAGCAGGTCCGGGACAGTTAATTCACCCCTCCACTTT,TRBD1,TRBJ1-6,TRBV28,few
CSIRTGGFFTDTQYF,TGCAGCATTAGGACAGGGGGCTTTTTTACAGATACGCAGTATTTT,TRBD1,TRBJ2-3,TRBV29-1,few
CSAGPDEKLFF,TGCAGTGCTGGACCTGATGAAAAACTGTTTTTT,-,TRBJ1-4,TRBV20-1,few
CASREDPLTQYF,TGTGCCAGCAGGGAAGACCCGTTGACCCAGTACTTC,-,TRBJ2-5,TRBV6-1,many
CASRERDRSSGANVLTF,TGTGCCAGCAGGGAGAGGGACAGGTCCTCTGGGGCCAACGTCCTGACTTTC,TRBD1,TRBJ2-6,TRBV7-2,-
CASSLSPGQGAPWYGYTF,TGTGCCAGCAGTTTATCCCCGGGACAGGGGGCTCCATGGTATGGCTACACCTTC,TRBD1,TRBJ1-2,TRBV27,-
CASSLDTGSSYNEQFF,TGCGCCAGCAGCTTGGATACAGGCAGCTCCTACAATGAGCAGTTCTTC,-,TRBJ2-1,TRBV5-1,-
CASSYRLNTEAFF,TGTGCCAGCAGTTACCGCCTGAACACTGAAGCTTTCTTT,-,TRBJ1-1,TRBV6-5,many
CASSLAGQPNQPQHF,TGCGCCAGCAGCTTGGCCGGACAGCCCAATCAGCCCCAGCATTTT,-,TRBJ1-5,TRBV5-1,few
CAKGRKMDGYGYTF,TGTGCCAAAGGGAGGAAGATGGATGGCTATGGCTACACCTTC,-,TRBJ1-2,TRBV30,-
CASRGAGRHEQYF,TGTGCCAGCAGGGGGGCAGGCCGGCACGAGCAGTACTTC,-,TRBJ2-7,TRBV7-2,-
CASSFENSGEYF,TGTGCCAGCAGCTTCGAGAATAGCGGGGAGTATTTT,TRBD2,TRBJ2-3,TRBV7-2,few
CASSSRDSRTDTQYF,TGTGCCAGCAGCAGTCGGGACAGCCGCACAGATACGCAGTATTTT,TRBD1,TRBJ2-3,TRBV7-2,many
CASSQEFQGGSPLHF,TGCGCCAGCAGCCAGGAATTCCAAGGTGGCTCACCCCTCCACTTT,-,TRBJ1-6,TRBV4-3,few
CASSRGNQGSEQFF,TGTGCCAGCAGCCGAGGCAATCAGGGCAGTGAGCAGTTCTTC,-,TRBJ2-1,TRBV7-2,few
CASSSPGTGRNEQFF,TGCGCCAGCAGCTCCCCCGGGACAGGGCGCAATGAGCAGTTCTTC,TRBD1,TRBJ2-1,TRBV5-1,few
CASSPGLEADTQYF,TGTGCCAGCAGTCCCGGACTAGAAGCAGATACGCAGTATTTT,TRBD2,TRBJ2-3,TRBV9,many
CSARLGQNTGELFF,TGCAGTGCTAGACTGGGACAGAACACCGGGGAGCTGTTTTTT,-,TRBJ2-2,TRBV20-1,-
CASSRRGNTEAFF,TGTGCCAGCAGCAGACGAGGGAACACTGAAGCTTTCTTT,-,TRBJ1-1,TRBV3-1,many
CASSLGLAYSDTQYF,TGCGCCAGCAGCTTAGGTCTAGCCTATTCTGATACGCAGTATTTT,-,TRBJ2-3,TRBV5-1,few
CASSPVGDTQYF,TGCGCCAGCAGCCCGGTTGGGGATACGCAGTATTTT,-,TRBJ2-3,TRBV5-1,-
CAISVGGSGTDTQYF,TGTGCCATCAGTGTCGGGGGGTCTGGCACAGATACGCAGTATTTT,TRBD2,TRBJ2-3,TRBV10-3,few
CASSEVVASTDTQYF,TGTGCCAGCAGTGAAGTGGTTGCTAGCACAGATACGCAGTATTTT,-,TRBJ2-3,TRBV6-1,many
CATSGPREDSGTQYF,TGTGCCACCAGTGGGCCCAGGGAGGACTCGGGGACCCAGTACTTC,-,TRBJ2-5,TRBV24-1,many
CASNLQGFNQPQHF,TGTGCCAGCAATCTACAGGGTTTCAATCAGCCCCAGCATTTT,-,TRBJ1-5,TRBV12-3/TRBV12-4,-
CASTRTGGYYGYTF,TGTGCCAGCACCAGGACAGGGGGCTACTATGGCTACACCTTC,TRBD1,TRBJ1-2,TRBV6-1,few
CASSPDRVREQFF,TGCGCCAGCAGCCCGGACAGGGTTCGGGAGCAGTTCTTC,TRBD1,TRBJ2-1,TRBV5-1,many
CSARQQENQPQHF,TGCAGTGCTAGACAACAGGAAAATCAGCCCCAGCATTTT,-,TRBJ1-5,TRBV20-1,-
CASSVVKGTEAFF,TGTGCCAGCAGCGTAGTTAAAGGGACTGAAGCTTTCTTT,-,TRBJ1-1,TRBV9,-
CASSFSQSGRQETQYF,TGTGCCAGCAGCTTTTCTCAGTCGGGACGGCAAGAGACCCAGTACTTC,-,TRBJ2-5,TRBV5-5,-
CASSPPGEKLFF,TGTGCCAGCAGCCCCCCGGGTGAAAAACTGTTTTTT,-,TRBJ1-4,TRBV6-5,few
CASSWRPGAEAFF,TGTGCCAGTAGTTGGCGCCCAGGGGCTGAAGCTTTCTTT,-,TRBJ1-1,TRBV19,-
CASSASPSSGTNSPLHF,TGTGCCAGCAGCGCATCCCCTTCCTCAGGGACTAATTCACCCCTCCACTTT,-,TRBJ1-6,TRBV7-9,few
CASSFLGGSETQYF,TGCGCCAGCAGCTTTTTAGGCGGGTCGGAGACCCAGTACTTC,-,TRBJ2-5,TRBV5-1,many
CASSFSSGANVLTF,TGTGCCAGCAGTTTTTCCTCTGGGGCCAACGTCCTGACTTTC,-,TRBJ2-6,TRBV28,few
CSAASGGAPYNEQFF,TGCAGTGCTGCTTCTGGGGGGGCCCCCTACAATGAGCAGTTCTTC,-,TRBJ2-1,TRBV20-1,few